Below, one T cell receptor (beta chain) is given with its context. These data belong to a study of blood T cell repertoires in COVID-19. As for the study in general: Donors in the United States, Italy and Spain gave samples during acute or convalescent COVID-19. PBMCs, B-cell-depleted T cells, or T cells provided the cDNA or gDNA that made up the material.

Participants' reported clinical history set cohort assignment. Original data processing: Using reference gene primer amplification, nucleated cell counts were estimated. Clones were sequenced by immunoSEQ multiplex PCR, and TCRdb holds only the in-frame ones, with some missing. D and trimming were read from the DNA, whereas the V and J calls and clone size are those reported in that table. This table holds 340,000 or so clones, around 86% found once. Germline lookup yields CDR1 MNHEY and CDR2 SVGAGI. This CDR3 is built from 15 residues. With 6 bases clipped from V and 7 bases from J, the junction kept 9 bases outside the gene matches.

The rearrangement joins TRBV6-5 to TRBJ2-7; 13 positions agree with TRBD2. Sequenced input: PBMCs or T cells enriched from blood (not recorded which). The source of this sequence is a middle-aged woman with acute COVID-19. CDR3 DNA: TGTGCCAGCAGCAGAACTAGCGGGGGGGCTAAAGAGCAGTACTTC. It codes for CASSRTSGGAKEQYF.